This T cell receptor beta chain was captured in a study of OX40 agonist ivuxolimab in advanced cancers. Whole-study findings and limits: Both CD4+ and CD8+ T cell populations in blood had undergone clonal expansion by week 6 at 0.1 to 3.0 mg/kg.

To note about this clone: The target antigen is unknown.

Libraries were prepared by immunoSEQ multiplex PCR; TCRdb keeps only in-frame clonotypes and omits some of them. The repertoire includes 48,000 or so clones, roughly 86% of them detected once, and less than 2.5% sits in the top ten. CDR3 length equals 16 residues. CDR1 is SGHRS and CDR2 is YFSETQ in the germline V gene. V gave up 4 bases and J gave up 2 bases; unmatched junction bases: 9. The starting material was CD4+ or CD8+ T cells sorted from blood, obtained in a trial of the OX40 agonist ivuxolimab. The sequence derives from an adult with an advanced solid tumor such as melanoma, head and neck, liver or kidney cancer. V usage is TRBV5-1 and J usage is TRBJ2-3; 8 positions match TRBD2. DNA of the CDR3: TGCGCCAGCAGCCGGGGCACTAGCGGATCCACAGATACGCAGTATTTT. This sequence encodes CASSRGTSGSTDTQYF.